This T cell receptor (beta chain) was obtained from a study of T cells in narcolepsy. CDR1 is MNHNY and CDR2 is SVGAGI in the germline V gene (reference sequence). The CDR3 is made up of 16 amino acids. On this clone itself: Its antigen is as yet unknown. A read error may produce the germline difference seen at one junction end.

Here immunoSEQ multiplex PCR was the method, and the copy in TCRdb shows in-frame clones only, minus some. The sample comprises fewer than 30,000 clones, approximately 89% of which are singletons, and more than 0.95% rests with the top ten. Points from the study as a whole: Comparing one patient's CSF and blood CD4+ clonotypes highlighted HCRT- and TRIB2-specific autoreactive clonotypes. Reportedly, autoreactive clonotypes were serially detected in patients' blood but not controls'.

Material: CD45RA- memory CD4+ T cells from PBMCs. The chain joins TRBV6-6 to TRBJ2-4, with 7 bases lining up with TRBD2. The clonotype was recovered from a human donor with narcolepsy. DNA for the CDR3: TGTGCCAGCGTGAAGGGCGGGGGTTTAGCCAAAAACATCCAGTACTTC. It yields the protein CASVKGGGLAKNIQYF.